The 9 T cell receptor beta chains given below trace back to one sample, sequenced in a study of shared clonotypes between healthy human individuals. Using immunoSEQ multiplex PCR, the repertoire was profiled, and TCRdb retains in-frame clones only, with some absent. The sample lists approximately 2,000,000 clones, approximately 90% occurring once. What was sequenced was naive CD4+ T cells from PBMCs. Stated subset: CD45RA+ positively selected. The origin of the receptors is a man aged 18 to 30 in good health. Some clones in this sample may be carry-over from other donors' samples.

The table lists this clone with a count of one. The chain couples TRBV19 to TRBJ1-1; 7 bases map to TRBD1. Trimming at V came to 10 bases and at J to 0 bases, leaving 11 bases not matched to a gene. Germline CDR1 LNHDA, CDR2 SQIVND (reference sequence). The CDR3 sequence is 15 residues long. CDR3 region: CATERQGNMNTEAFF. The CDR3 DNA sequence: TGTGCCACCGAGCGACAGGGAAACATGAACACTGAAGCTTTCTTT.

The CDR3 reads CSVAEAERQGHNTGELFF. In DNA form, the CDR3 reads TGCAGCGTTGCTGAGGCGGAGCGACAGGGGCACAACACCGGGGAGCTGTTTTTT. The chain links TRBV29-1 to TRBJ2-2; 8 bases match TRBD1. The germline CDR1 and CDR2 sequences are SQVTM and ANQGSEA. V dropped 4 bases and J dropped 2; count of bases not matched to a gene: 15. The CDR3 length is 18 residues.

This rearrangement joins TRBV6-6 to TRBJ2-3; 7 positions agree with TRBD2. The CDR3 totals 16 residues. V lost 3 bases and J lost 3; bases outside the gene matches: 9. Germline V CDR1 and CDR2: MNHNY, SVGAGI (reference sequence). The CDR3 region has the DNA TGTGCCAGCAGTTATCTGGTGCGGGAGTGGACAGATACGCAGTATTTT. This codes for CASSYLVREWTDTQYF.

The genes are TRBV10-3 and TRBJ1-1; maybe TRBD1 (6 bases). Trimming took off 11 bases at V and 0 bases at J, with 13 bases between the two ends. Per germline, CDR1 ENHRY and CDR2 SYGVKD. CDR3 size: 13 residues. The CDR3 loop is CAANREMNTEAFF. In nucleotides, the CDR3 is TGTGCCGCAAACAGGGAAATGAACACTGAAGCTTTCTTT.

This chain's CDR3 is CASSRVLDTQYF. The CDR3 bases are TGTGCCAGCAGCCGTGTACTAGATACGCAGTATTTT. V gene TRBV7-9 combines with J gene TRBJ2-3; D is undetermined. The CDR3 consists of 12 residues. Germline V gene data show CDR1 as SEHNR and CDR2 as FQNEAQ (reference sequence). The V and J ends lost 5 bases and 5 bases respectively, with 8 bases between them. Filled out from reference TRBV7-9 and TRBJ2-3, the complete variable domain reads DTGVSQNPRHKITKRGQNVTFRCDPISEHNRLYWYRQTLGQGPEFLTYFQNEAQLEKSRLLSDRFSAERPKGSFSTLEIQRTEQGDSAMYLCASSRVLDTQYFGPGTRLTVL.

This chain connects TRBV7-2 to TRBJ2-5, with 9 bases identical to TRBD1. Germline V gene lookup returns CDR1 SGHTA and CDR2 FQGNSA. Trimming cost V 5 bases and J 3 bases; bases outside gene matches: 13. There are 17 residues in the CDR3. The CDR3 region is CASSPTGGGPHKETQYF. The CDR3 DNA is TGTGCCAGCAGCCCGACAGGGGGTGGCCCCCACAAAGAGACCCAGTACTTC. Based on the CDR3 plus reference TRBV7-2 and TRBJ2-5, the full variable domain is GAGVSQSPSNKVTEKGKDVELRCDPISGHTALYWYRQSLGQGLEFLIYFQGNSAPDKSGLPSDRFSAERTGGSVSTLTIQRTQQEDSAVYLCASSPTGGGPHKETQYFGPGTRLLVL.

This chain's CDR3 is CASRESLMNTEAFF. In DNA form, the CDR3 reads TGTGCCAGCAGGGAAAGCTTAATGAACACTGAAGCTTTCTTT. The genes are TRBV28 and TRBJ1-1; D uncertain. This CDR3 is 14 amino acids long. Trimming stripped 6 bases from V and 0 bases from J, with 11 bases between. The germline V gene encodes CDR1 MDHEN and CDR2 SYDVKM. Full variable domain (rest looked up from reference TRBV28 and TRBJ1-1): DVKVTQSSRYLVKRTGEKVFLECVQDMDHENMFWYRQDPGLGLRLIYFSYDVKMKEKGDIPEGYSVSREKKERFSLILESASTNQTSMYLCASRESLMNTEAFFGQGTRLTVV.

The genes are TRBV7-9 and TRBJ2-1, with D perhaps matching TRBD2 (6 bases). V dropped 10 bases and J dropped 1 base, with 11 bases sitting between them. The CDR3 is 13 residues long. Looked up from germline, CDR1 is SEHNR and CDR2 is FQNEAQ (reference sequence). The CDR3, as DNA: TGTGCCACCATGGAGGGATCCTACAATGAGCAGTTCTTC. Its protein product is CATMEGSYNEQFF.

The chain joins TRBV6-5 to TRBJ2-3, with 7 bases matching TRBD2. CDR3 size: 14 residues. CDR1 is MNHEY, CDR2 SVGAGI, per germline. Unmatched junction bases numbered 4, after V lost 3 bases and J lost 4 bases. The CDR3 nucleotides are TGTGCCAGCAGTTATGGGAGGGTTTCAGATACGCAGTATTTT. Translation gives CASSYGRVSDTQYF.